Shown below are 5 T cell receptor beta chains from a single sample sequenced in a study of T cell changes during pregnancy in multiple sclerosis. The data were produced by immunoSEQ multiplex PCR, yet TCRdb's version contains in-frame clones alone and is incomplete. The table includes tens of thousands of clones, roughly 89% detected once. The material sequenced was peripheral blood, taken in the third trimester of pregnancy. The receptors shown here come from a female donor in good health, enrolled as a control in a pregnancy study.

This clone was found once. This chain uses TRBV18 with TRBJ1-1; no firm D call. The CDR3 is 13 amino acids. With 0 bases removed from V and 4 bases from J, the gap between germline ends came to 6 bases. CDR1 KGHSH and CDR2 LQKENI come from the germline V gene. CDR3 coding DNA: TGTGCCAGCTCACCACCGGCTTTCACTGAAGCTTTCTTT. It codes for CASSPPAFTEAFF.

The V and J genes are TRBV5-1 and TRBJ2-2; 14 bases map to TRBD2. Germline V gives CDR1 SGHRS, CDR2 YFSETQ. J was trimmed by 5 bases and V by 4 bases; bases with no gene match: 7. The CDR3 contains 17 residues. The CDR3 spells CASSKGLAGAETGELFF. The CDR3 DNA reads TGCGCCAGCAGCAAGGGACTAGCGGGGGCCGAAACCGGGGAGCTGTTTTTT.

The gene calls are TRBV5-1 and TRBJ1-2; maybe TRBD1 (6 bases). CDR1 is SGHRS, CDR2 YFSETQ, per germline. The length of the CDR3 is 12 residues. V shed 3 bases and J shed 6 bases, with 9 bases lying between them. The CDR3 loop reads CASSSQGNGYTF. The CDR3 DNA reads as TGCGCCAGCAGCTCACAGGGAAATGGCTACACCTTC.

J is TRBJ2-3 and V is TRBV5-1; 10 bases are shared with TRBD2. CDR1 is SGHRS and CDR2 is YFSETQ in the germline V gene. With V trimmed by 3 bases and J by 3 bases, 4 bases remained unmatched. This CDR3 is 15 amino acids long. For the CDR3, the DNA is TGCGCCAGCAGCTACAGCGGGGGGGCAACAGATACGCAGTATTTT. This sequence encodes CASSYSGGATDTQYF.

The genes are TRBV15 and TRBJ2-2; D is possibly TRBD2 (5 bases). V dropped 1 base and J dropped 7 bases, with 10 bases sitting between them. CDR3 length: 14 residues. Germline V gene lookup returns CDR1 LNHNV and CDR2 YYDKDF (reference sequence). This CDR3 reads CATSRGQDFGELFF. CDR3 DNA: TGTGCCACCAGCAGAGGGCAGGACTTCGGGGAGCTGTTTTTT. Drawing the rest from reference TRBV15 and TRBJ2-2, the complete variable domain is DAMVIQNPRYQVTQFGKPVTLSCSQTLNHNVMYWYQQKSSQAPKLLFHYYDKDFNNEADTPDNFQSRRPNTSFCFLDIRSPGLGDTAMYLCATSRGQDFGELFFGEGSRLTVL.